Listed below are T cell receptor beta chains from one sample, sequenced in a study of shared clonotypes between healthy human individuals. Sequenced by immunoSEQ multiplex PCR; TCRdb stores in-frame clones only, minus some. The sample yields millions of clones, roughly 91% seen once. The material sequenced was naive CD8+ T cells from PBMCs. These receptors all come from a man younger than 35 in good health. Some clones in this sample may be carry-over from other donors' samples. Each CDR3 is given without its conserved first and last residue. D genes are given only for firm matches.

D	V	CDR3
-	TRBV10-1	ASRGAAYEQY
-	TRBV6-6	ASSFLISSYEQY
-	TRBV28	ASSLRSASDIYNEQF
-	TRBV29-1	SVSRATETF
-	TRBV13	ASSLTEGRSRHEQF
TRBD2	TRBV15	ATSRDRLAGGLTDTQY
TRBD2	TRBV5-1	ASSLGLAGVEQF
-	TRBV6-6	ASSYSSIYGYT
-	TRBV28	ASSLSVNQPQH
-	TRBV4-2	ASSQGGYRDTYEQY
-	TRBV25-1	ASSDYRVNEQY
-	TRBV19	ASSARGANQPQH
-	TRBV14	ASSLLGGARTEAF
-	TRBV28	ASSLFLDSTSGNTIY
-	TRBV14	ASSQVQIGRGNEQF
TRBD2	TRBV7-2	ASSSRDGTSGPYEQY
-	TRBV27	ASSPLRGTPYEQY
TRBD2	TRBV4-1	ASSQAGLAPDTQY